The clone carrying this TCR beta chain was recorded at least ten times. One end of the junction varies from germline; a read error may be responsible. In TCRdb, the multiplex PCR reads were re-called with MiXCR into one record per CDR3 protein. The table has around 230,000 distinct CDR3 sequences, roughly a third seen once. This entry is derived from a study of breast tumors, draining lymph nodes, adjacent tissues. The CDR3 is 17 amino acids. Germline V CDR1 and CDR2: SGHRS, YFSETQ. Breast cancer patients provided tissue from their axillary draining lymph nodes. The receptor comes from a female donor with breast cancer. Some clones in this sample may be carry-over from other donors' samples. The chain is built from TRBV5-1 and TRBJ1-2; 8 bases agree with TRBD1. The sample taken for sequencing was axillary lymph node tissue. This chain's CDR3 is CASSLGSAGGESDGYTF. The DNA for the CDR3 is TGTGCCAGCAGCTTAGGCTCGGCAGGGGGCGAGTCGGATGGCTACACCTTC.